This T cell receptor beta chain is from a study of control samples from healthy donors and cancer patients. Only in-frame clones appear in the TCRdb table, and some are missing; sequencing was by immunoSEQ multiplex PCR. In the table there are some 49,000 clones, roughly 92% of which are singletons. This clone appeared a single time. CDR1 is GTSNPN, CDR2 SVGIG, per germline (reference sequence). J was trimmed by 2 bases and V by 8 bases; bases with no gene match: 2. This CDR3 contains 12 residues. Sequencing input: PBMCs. V and J are TRBV30 and TRBJ2-1; TRBD1 agrees at 8 bases. This TCR was recovered from a man younger than 40 with colorectal cancer. The CDR3 protein is CAQGQAYNEQFF. The CDR3 nucleotides read TGTGCCCAGGGACAGGCCTACAATGAGCAGTTCTTC. Together with reference TRBV30 and TRBJ2-1, the CDR3 gives the full variable domain: SQTIHQWPATLVQPVGSPLSLECTVEGTSNPNLYWYRQAAGRGLQLLFYSVGIGQISSEVPQNLSASRPQDRQFILSSKKLLLSDSGFYLCAQGQAYNEQFFGPGTRLTVL.